The T cell receptor beta chain described here comes from a study of T cells after yellow fever vaccination. At the level of the study: Fractions containing few cells were prepared with SMART-Seq v4 Ultra Low Input.

CDR1 is SEHNR and CDR2 is FQNEAQ in the germline V gene (reference sequence). The CDR3 sequence is 15 residues long. Trimming took 6 bases from V and 6 from J; bases not matched to a gene: 11. To note about this clonotype: Antigen specificity is unknown.

TCRdb reprocessed the 5' RACE reads with MiXCR, giving one entry per CDR3 protein. The sample records some 300,000 distinct CDR3 sequences, about 7.8% being singletons. Notes on the study in general: At 96% for CD4 and around 91% for CD8, most primary-vaccination clones showed up again after the booster. Abundant clonotypes (contaminants from the bulk population) could be present in FACS-sorted repertoires.

This specimen consisted of PBMCs, obtained about 41 days after the first yellow fever vaccination. This TCR derives from a young man who received the YFV17D yellow fever vaccine. V usage is TRBV7-9 and J usage is TRBJ1-5; 7 nucleotides agree with TRBD1. The CDR3 here is CASSSDREKGQPQHF. Here the CDR3 DNA reads TGTGCCAGCAGTTCCGACAGGGAGAAGGGTCAGCCCCAGCATTTT. The full variable domain, its missing parts supplied by reference TRBV7-9 and TRBJ1-5, is DTGVSQNPRHKITKRGQNVTFRCDPISEHNRLYWYRQTLGQGPEFLTYFQNEAQLEKSRLLSDRFSAERPKGSFSTLEIQRTEQGDSAMYLCASSSDREKGQPQHFGDGTRLSIL.